This TCR beta chain was sequenced in a study of liver allograft versus peripheral blood T cells. On the study more broadly: Liver transplant recipients had T cell receptor repertoires compared between transplanted liver and peripheral blood.

MiXCR, applied by TCRdb to the reads, yields one record per CDR3 protein. The table includes some 7,800 distinct CDR3 sequences, under 20% detected once. V shed 4 bases and J 2 bases; nucleotides not matched to a gene: 11. Per germline, CDR1 SGHDT and CDR2 YYEEEE. CDR3 length equals 17 residues. Study conclusions and caveats: Reportedly, the T cell receptor repertoires inside liver allografts were not the same as those in peripheral blood.

Sample share makes this clonotype medium-sized. Its antigen is unknown. The chain carries TRBV5-6 and TRBJ2-3; 9 nucleotides line up with TRBD2. This TCR was sampled from a human patient who had a liver transplant. Part of the T cells may come from the graft donor. CDR3 bases: TGTGCCAGCAGCCTTGGTGGCCTAGCGGGGATCACAGATACGCAGTATTTT. Translating gives CASSLGGLAGITDTQYF.